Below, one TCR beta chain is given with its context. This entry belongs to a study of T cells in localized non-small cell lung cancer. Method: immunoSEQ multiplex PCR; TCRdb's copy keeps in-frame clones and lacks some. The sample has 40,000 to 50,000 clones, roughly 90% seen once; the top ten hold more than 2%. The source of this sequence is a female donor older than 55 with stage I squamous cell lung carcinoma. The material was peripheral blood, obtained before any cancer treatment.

The CDR3 is CASSQAQLSNQPQHF. The CDR3 coding sequence is TGCGCCAGCAGCCAAGCACAGTTGAGCAATCAGCCCCAGCATTTT. The genes are TRBV4-1 and TRBJ1-5; D remains unclear. Germline-derived CDR1 and CDR2 are MGHRA and YSYEKL. V was cut by 1 base and J by 1 base, with 8 bases left in between. CDR3 size: 15 residues.